The 29 T cell receptor beta chains below all came from one sample that was sequenced in a study of blood T cell repertoires in COVID-19 (dated by TCRdb to 2020 to 2021). The receptor library was made with the immunoSEQ multiplex PCR assay. Not all clones reach the TCRdb copy of this immuneACCESS table, which keeps in-frame sequences only. Checked studies attribute under half of the gap to unresolved V genes and leave the rest unexplained. The sample yields approximately 170,000 clones; approximately 86% were counted once. Under 3.5% of the sample belongs to the ten largest clones. Material: peripheral blood. These receptors originate from a man between 65 and 85 years old with acute or convalescent COVID-19.

This clone was seen a handful of times. The rearrangement links TRBV11-3 to TRBJ2-1; 7 nucleotides match TRBD1. Germline V CDR1 and CDR2: SGHNT, YENEEA. Trimming took 3 bases from V and 5 from J; bases not matched to a gene: 1. This CDR3 has 13 residues. The CDR3 DNA reads TGTGCCAGCAGCTTCGACAGGGACAATGAGCAGTTCTTC. Protein: CASSFDRDNEQFF.

The chain carries TRBV18 and TRBJ2-1; a weak D match, TRBD2 (6 bases). V was trimmed by 8 bases and J by 6 bases, leaving 14 bases between them. Germline values: CDR1 KGHSH, CDR2 LQKENI. This CDR3 region has 13 residues. CDR3 coding DNA: TGTGCCAGCCGGGGGATTGCGACCAATGAGCAGTTCTTC. It is translated as CASRGIATNEQFF.

This sequence joins TRBV4-1 and TRBJ1-6, with TRBD1 as a possible D gene (6 bases). The CDR3 extends over 15 amino acids. Germline CDR1 reads MGHRA; CDR2 reads YSYEKL. Deletions cut 0 bases from V and 6 bases from J, with 9 bases between. DNA of the CDR3: TGCGCCAGCAGCCAAGAGTCCAGGGGTAATTCACCCCTCCACTTT. Translation gives CASSQESRGNSPLHF.

The chain recombines TRBV28 with TRBJ2-7; 9 nucleotides line up with TRBD1. The ends lost 8 bases at V and 7 bases at J; junction bases unmatched: 12. Looked up from germline, CDR1 is MDHEN and CDR2 is SYDVKM. The CDR3 consists of 14 residues. The CDR3: CASLGQGGIVEQYF. The CDR3 nucleotides are TGTGCCAGCTTGGGACAGGGTGGGATCGTGGAGCAGTACTTC.

V and J are TRBV5-1 and TRBJ2-3, with D possibly matching TRBD2 (6 bases). Trimming removed 7 bases from V and 5 bases from J, with 17 bases in between. The CDR3 is 14 amino acids. From germline, CDR1 is SGHRS and CDR2 YFSETQ. The CDR3 nucleotides are TGCGCCAGCTATCTCACCGCCGGGGGAGATACGCAGTATTTT. It encodes CASYLTAGGDTQYF.

CDR3 nucleotide sequence: TGTGCCAGCAGTTACCGGGGATACAATTCACCCCTCCACTTT. Amino acids: CASSYRGYNSPLHF. The chain carries TRBV6-5 and TRBJ1-6; D gene ambiguous. CDR3 size: 14 residues. V was pared by 2 bases and J by 7 bases, with 9 bases between. Germline-derived CDR1 and CDR2 are MNHEY and SVGAGI.

The CDR3 sequence: CASSSGLAGPTDTQYF. The DNA of the CDR3 is TGTGCCAGCAGCTCGGGACTAGCGGGGCCCACAGATACGCAGTATTTT. The J gene is TRBJ2-3, the V gene TRBV7-3, with 13 bases matching TRBD2. CDR3 length: 16 amino acids. The germline V gene has CDR1 SGHTA and CDR2 FQGTGA. V shed 4 bases and J 2 bases; nucleotides not matched to a gene: 3.

The rearrangement uses TRBV11-2 and TRBJ2-1, with D maybe TRBD2 (6 bases). Deletions cut 5 bases from V and 7 bases from J, with 15 bases between. CDR3 length equals 14 residues. Germline CDR1 reads SGHAT; CDR2 reads FQNNGV. The CDR3 nucleotides read TGTGCCAGCAGCCTGGACTACACGAGGAATGAGCAGTTCTTC. Amino acid sequence: CASSLDYTRNEQFF.

V is TRBV9 and J is TRBJ1-2, with D unclear. V was clipped by 4 bases and J by 2 bases, with 9 bases between them. The germline gives CDR1 SGDLS, CDR2 YYNGEE. This CDR3 contains 13 residues. CDR3 residues: CASSKGGNYGYTF. The CDR3 coding sequence is TGTGCCAGCAGCAAGGGAGGCAACTATGGCTACACCTTC.

The chain employs TRBV4-3 and TRBJ2-2, with D possibly being TRBD2 (6 bases). The CDR3 is 18 residues long. Trimming removed 0 bases from V and 3 bases from J, with 17 bases in between. Germline lookup yields CDR1 LGHNA and CDR2 YSLEER. CDR3 nucleotide sequence: TGCGCCAGCAGCCAAGATTGGAGGGGCGGGCTGGACACCGGGGAGCTGTTTTTT. Translating gives CASSQDWRGGLDTGELFF.

The J gene is TRBJ2-7, the V gene TRBV11-2, with 10 bases lining up with TRBD1. The germline gives CDR1 SGHAT, CDR2 FQNNGV. V dropped 1 base and J dropped 0; count of bases not matched to a gene: 6. The CDR3 totals 17 residues. The CDR3 region is CASSLVPRTGGSYEQYF. The CDR3 nucleotides are TGTGCCAGCAGCTTAGTTCCAAGGACAGGGGGCTCCTACGAGCAGTACTTC.

Concerning this clone itself: Other DNA sequences in the same sample also yield this CDR3. The chain combines TRBV5-1 with TRBJ1-1; D call uncertain. The CDR3 is 14 residues long. In germline, CDR1 is SGHRS, CDR2 YFSETQ. Trimming took 0 bases from V and 0 from J, leaving 6 bases between them. CDR3 DNA: TGCGCCAGCAGCTTGGACAGCATGAACACTGAAGCTTTCTTT. It encodes CASSLDSMNTEAFF.

V usage is TRBV29-1 and J usage is TRBJ2-7; 7 bases are shared with TRBD1. V lost 4 bases and J lost 5; bases outside the gene matches: 5. CDR3 length: 12 amino acids. Germline loops: CDR1 SQVTM, CDR2 ANQGSEA. This chain's CDR3 is CSVGTGTNEQYF. CDR3 nucleotides: TGCAGCGTTGGGACAGGTACTAACGAGCAGTACTTC.

This clone was counted only a few times. V usage is TRBV14 and J usage is TRBJ1-2; a possible D gene is TRBD1 (5 bases). This CDR3 comprises 14 residues. With 5 bases removed from V and 0 bases from J, the gap between germline ends came to 10 bases. In germline, CDR1 is SGHDN, CDR2 FVKESK. CDR3 bases: TGTGCCAGCAGCGGGGCAGGAGCTAACTATGGCTACACCTTC. Encoded protein: CASSGAGANYGYTF.

The rearrangement joins TRBV5-1 to TRBJ2-7; 9 positions agree with TRBD1. Germline V gene lookup returns CDR1 SGHRS and CDR2 YFSETQ. The CDR3 covers 14 residues. V shed 2 bases, J shed 4 bases, and the junction held 4 bases outside the gene matches. This chain's CDR3 is CASSFSGTGYEQYF. In DNA, the CDR3 is TGCGCCAGCAGCTTTTCCGGGACAGGGTACGAGCAGTACTTC.

V is TRBV6-2 or TRBV6-3 and J is TRBJ1-5, with D unclear. The length of the CDR3 is 12 residues. V was clipped by 6 bases and J by 6 bases, with 9 bases between them. Germline assignment: CDR1 MNHEY and CDR2 SVGEGT. CDR3 in DNA: TGTGCCAGCAGCAGAAGCGCTCAGCCCCAGCATTTT. This gives the protein CASSRSAQPQHF.

The rearrangement joins TRBV27 to TRBJ2-5; perhaps TRBD2 as D (5 bases). CDR3 length: 14 amino acids. Germline-derived CDR1 and CDR2 are MNHEY and SMNVEV (reference sequence). V shed 0 bases and J shed 7 bases, with 12 bases lying between them. The CDR3 DNA follows: TGTGCCAGCAGTTTATCCGGGGTTTGGGGGACCCAGTACTTC. Translation gives CASSLSGVWGTQYF.

CDR3 region: CASSARGSGNTIYF. The CDR3 DNA reads as TGTGCCAGCAGCGCCAGGGGATCTGGAAACACCATATATTTT. The rearrangement links TRBV5-4 to TRBJ1-3; maybe TRBD1 (6 bases). The CDR3 sequence is 14 residues long. Trimming took off 4 bases at V and 1 base at J, with 9 bases between the two ends. From germline, CDR1 is SGHNT and CDR2 YYREEE (reference sequence).

The V and J genes are TRBV9 and TRBJ2-3, with 7 bases matching TRBD2. Germline V gene sequence: CDR1 SGDLS, CDR2 YYNGEE. V shed 3 bases and J 5 bases; nucleotides not matched to a gene: 6. There are 14 residues in the CDR3. The CDR3 loop reads CASSDGLEGDTQYF. DNA for the CDR3: TGTGCCAGCAGCGACGGACTAGAGGGAGATACGCAGTATTTT.

The table lists this clone with a count of one. The chain joins TRBV19 to TRBJ2-1, with TRBD2 matching 10 bases. The CDR3 consists of 15 residues. The J segment lost 10 bases and the V segment lost 2 bases, leaving 8 bases of the junction unmatched. The germline CDR1 and CDR2 sequences are LNHDA and SQIVND (reference sequence). As DNA, the CDR3 is TGTGCCAGTAGTATACTAGCGGGAGACATGGAGGAGCAGTTCTTC. This encodes CASSILAGDMEEQFF.

The V gene is TRBV4-3, the J gene TRBJ2-3, with TRBD2 matching over 12 bases. The length of the CDR3 is 16 residues. V lost 0 bases to trimming and J lost 7 bases; unmatched junction nucleotides: 5. Germline V gene sequence: CDR1 LGHNA, CDR2 YSLEER. CDR3 protein: CASSQDPSGGAHTQYF. In DNA form, the CDR3 reads TGCGCCAGCAGCCAAGATCCTAGCGGGGGGGCACATACGCAGTATTTT.

This clone came up a few times. The chain employs TRBV10-3 and TRBJ1-4; 8 bases are shared with TRBD1. CDR1 is ENHRY and CDR2 is SYGVKD in the germline V gene. Trimming cost V 10 bases and J 8 bases; bases outside gene matches: 9. The CDR3 loop spans 13 amino acids. This CDR3 reads CATSRGPGEKLFF. The DNA for the CDR3 is TGTGCCACCAGCAGGGGGCCAGGGGAAAAACTGTTTTTT.

The chain carries TRBV27 and TRBJ1-3, with TRBD1 matching 8 bases. V lost 5 bases and J lost 1; bases outside the gene matches: 7. The CDR3 totals 16 residues. CDR1 MNHEY and CDR2 SMNVEV come from the germline V gene (reference sequence). CDR3 loop: CASSLNQGASGNTIYF. DNA for the CDR3: TGTGCCAGCAGTCTAAATCAGGGGGCATCTGGAAACACCATATATTTT.

This clone has a single count. The chain has TRBV4-1 and TRBJ1-4, with 9 nucleotides matching TRBD1. Germline V gene lookup returns CDR1 MGHRA and CDR2 YSYEKL. The J segment lost 6 bases and the V segment lost 0 bases, leaving 5 bases of the junction unmatched. This CDR3 spans 16 amino acids. CDR3 region: CASSQDSGTGHEKLFF. DNA for the CDR3: TGCGCCAGCAGCCAAGATAGTGGGACAGGGCATGAAAAACTGTTTTTT.

The CDR3 region is CASSSAGWAIAGEIEQFF. The DNA of the CDR3 is TGTGCCAGCAGCTCTGCCGGTTGGGCAATAGCGGGGGAGATTGAGCAGTTCTTC. The gene calls are TRBV12-1 and TRBJ2-1; the D segment call TRBD2 is taken from the table without a DNA check. TRBV12-1 is noted as a pseudogene. The CDR3 runs to 18 residues.

Written as DNA, the CDR3 is TGTGCCAGCAGTTTGACGGGGGACACCGGGGAGCTGTTTTTT. Translated: CASSLTGDTGELFF. The V call is TRBV28, the J call TRBJ2-2; D perhaps matches TRBD2 (6 bases). Germline CDR1 reads MDHEN; CDR2 reads SYDVKM. The CDR3 has 14 residues. Trimming pared 3 bases from V and 3 bases from J, leaving 8 bases between.

The V call is TRBV14, the J call TRBJ2-1, with 13 nucleotides matching TRBD2. Germline CDR1 SGHDN, CDR2 FVKESK. The CDR3 contains 16 residues. V lost 1 base, J lost 6 bases, and 3 bases stayed unmatched. CDR3 residues: CASSQGWTSGSNEQFF. The CDR3 DNA reads as TGTGCCAGCAGCCAAGGGTGGACTAGCGGGAGCAATGAGCAGTTCTTC.

This clone was seen a handful of times. V gene TRBV27 combines with J gene TRBJ1-6, with a tentative D call TRBD1 (5 bases). Germline V gene data show CDR1 as MNHEY and CDR2 as SMNVEV (reference sequence). This CDR3 has 14 residues. V was clipped by 6 bases and J by 7 bases, with 13 bases between them. CDR3 nucleotide sequence: TGTGCCAGCAGGCCCCAGGGCGTCAATTCACCCCTCCACTTT. It specifies CASRPQGVNSPLHF.

The rearrangement joins TRBV30 to TRBJ2-7; unclear D gene. The CDR3 is 10 residues long. V gave up 2 bases and J gave up 4 bases, with 3 bases separating them. The germline V gene encodes CDR1 GTSNPN and CDR2 SVGIG (reference sequence). CDR3 loop: CAWSSYEQYF. The CDR3 region has the DNA TGTGCCTGGAGTTCGTACGAGCAGTACTTC.